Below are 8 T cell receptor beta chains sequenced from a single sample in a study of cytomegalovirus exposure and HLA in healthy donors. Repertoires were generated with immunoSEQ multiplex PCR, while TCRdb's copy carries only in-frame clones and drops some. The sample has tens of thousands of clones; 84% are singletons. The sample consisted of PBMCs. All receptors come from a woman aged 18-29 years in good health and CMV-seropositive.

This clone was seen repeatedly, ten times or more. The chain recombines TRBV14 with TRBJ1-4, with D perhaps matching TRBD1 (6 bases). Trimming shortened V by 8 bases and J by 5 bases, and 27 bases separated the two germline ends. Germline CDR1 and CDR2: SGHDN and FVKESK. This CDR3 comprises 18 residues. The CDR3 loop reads CASAEELPSGEGNEKLFF. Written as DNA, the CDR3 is TGTGCCAGCGCAGAGGAACTTCCTTCAGGGGAAGGGAATGAAAAACTGTTTTTT.

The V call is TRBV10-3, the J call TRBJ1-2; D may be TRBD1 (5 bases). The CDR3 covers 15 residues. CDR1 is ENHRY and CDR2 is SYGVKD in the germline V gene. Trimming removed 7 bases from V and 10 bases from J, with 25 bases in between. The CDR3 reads CAINSPDFSGDAYTF. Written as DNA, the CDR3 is TGTGCCATCAATAGCCCGGACTTTTCGGGGGACGCCTACACCTTC.

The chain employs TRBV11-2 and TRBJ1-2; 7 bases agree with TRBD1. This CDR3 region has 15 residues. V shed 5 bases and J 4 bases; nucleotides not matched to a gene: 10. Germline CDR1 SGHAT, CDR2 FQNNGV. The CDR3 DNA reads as TGTGCCAGCAGCGGGACAGATAGTTTCGGCTATGGCTACACCTTC. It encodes CASSGTDSFGYGYTF.

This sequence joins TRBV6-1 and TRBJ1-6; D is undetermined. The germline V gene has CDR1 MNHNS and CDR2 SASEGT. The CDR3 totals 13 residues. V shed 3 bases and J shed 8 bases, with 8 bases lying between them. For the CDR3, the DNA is TGTGCCAGCAGTGACGCGTTCTATTCACCCCTCCACTTT. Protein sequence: CASSDAFYSPLHF.

The CDR3 protein is CASSLQAGANVLTF. The CDR3 DNA sequence: TGTGCCAGCAGTTTACAGGCTGGGGCCAACGTCCTGACTTTC. The V and J genes are TRBV28 and TRBJ2-6, with no clear D. CDR1 and CDR2 (germline): MDHEN, SYDVKM. V lost 2 bases and J 2 bases, leaving 4 bases between the germline ends. The CDR3 sequence is 14 residues long.

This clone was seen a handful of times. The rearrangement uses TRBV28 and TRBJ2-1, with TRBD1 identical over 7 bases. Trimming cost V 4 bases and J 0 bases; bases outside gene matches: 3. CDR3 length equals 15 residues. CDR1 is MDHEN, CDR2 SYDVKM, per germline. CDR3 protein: CASSSGTDSYNEQFF. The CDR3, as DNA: TGTGCCAGCAGTTCCGGGACAGACTCCTACAATGAGCAGTTCTTC. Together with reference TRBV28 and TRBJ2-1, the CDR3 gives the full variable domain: DVKVTQSSRYLVKRTGEKVFLECVQDMDHENMFWYRQDPGLGLRLIYFSYDVKMKEKGDIPEGYSVSREKKERFSLILESASTNQTSMYLCASSSGTDSYNEQFFGPGTRLTVL.

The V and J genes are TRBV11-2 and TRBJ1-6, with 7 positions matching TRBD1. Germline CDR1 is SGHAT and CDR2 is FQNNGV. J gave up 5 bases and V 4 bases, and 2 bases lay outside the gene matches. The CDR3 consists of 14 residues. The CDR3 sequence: CASSSGQDNSPLHF. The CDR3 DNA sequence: TGTGCCAGCAGCTCAGGACAGGATAATTCACCCCTCCACTTT.

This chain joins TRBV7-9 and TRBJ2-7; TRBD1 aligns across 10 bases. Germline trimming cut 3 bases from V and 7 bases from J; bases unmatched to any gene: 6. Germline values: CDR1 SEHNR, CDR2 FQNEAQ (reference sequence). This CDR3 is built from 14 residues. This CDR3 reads CASSFGTGAGEQYF. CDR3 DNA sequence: TGTGCCAGCAGCTTTGGGACAGGGGCCGGAGAGCAGTACTTC. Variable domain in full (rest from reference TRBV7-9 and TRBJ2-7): DTGVSQNPRHKITKRGQNVTFRCDPISEHNRLYWYRQTLGQGPEFLTYFQNEAQLEKSRLLSDRFSAERPKGSFSTLEIQRTEQGDSAMYLCASSFGTGAGEQYFGPGTRLTVT.